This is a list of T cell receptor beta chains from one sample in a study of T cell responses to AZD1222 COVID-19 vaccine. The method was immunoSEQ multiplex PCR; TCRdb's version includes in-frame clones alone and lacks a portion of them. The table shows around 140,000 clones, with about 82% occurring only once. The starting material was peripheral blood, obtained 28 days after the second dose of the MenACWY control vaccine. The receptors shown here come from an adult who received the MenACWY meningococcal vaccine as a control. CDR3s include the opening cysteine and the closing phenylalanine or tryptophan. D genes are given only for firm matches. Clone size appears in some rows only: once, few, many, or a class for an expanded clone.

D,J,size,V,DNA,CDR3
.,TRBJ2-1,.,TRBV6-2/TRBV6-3,TGTGCCAGCAGTTTAATCCTCTCCTACAATGAGCAGTTCTTC,CASSLILSYNEQFF
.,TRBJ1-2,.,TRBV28,TGTGCCAGCGGTGGAATTAAACAATCTATTTCCTATGGCTACACCTTC,CASGGIKQSISYGYTF
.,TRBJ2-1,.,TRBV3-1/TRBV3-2,TGTGCCAGCAGCTCCCTAGGTGGGCCGAACTACAATGAGCAGTTCTTC,CASSSLGGPNYNEQFF
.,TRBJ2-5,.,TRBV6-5,TGTGCCAGCAGGGGTAAAGGGTTACCAGGAGAGACCCAGTACTTC,CASRGKGLPGETQYF
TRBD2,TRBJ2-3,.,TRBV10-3,TGTGCCATCAGTGGGGGACTAGCGGGACGAGATACGCAGTATTTT,CAISGGLAGRDTQYF
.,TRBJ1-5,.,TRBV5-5,TGTGCCAGCAGCTTTATACTGAATCAGCCCCAGCATTTT,CASSFILNQPQHF
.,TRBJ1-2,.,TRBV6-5,TGTGCCAGCCAGGGAAACCCCCGGGAAGGCTACACCTTC,CASQGNPREGYTF
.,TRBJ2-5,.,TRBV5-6,TGTGCCAGCAGCTTGGATCAGGAGGAGACCCAGTACTTC,CASSLDQEETQYF
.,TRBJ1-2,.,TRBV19,TGTGCCAGTAGTAACCCAGGGGCTAACTATGGCTACACCTTC,CASSNPGANYGYTF
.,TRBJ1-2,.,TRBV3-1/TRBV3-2,TGTGCCAGCAGCCTTGAGGGGTGGAGTAGGAACTATGGCTACACCTTC,CASSLEGWSRNYGYTF
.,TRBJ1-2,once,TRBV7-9,TGTGCCAGCAGCTTAGCAGGGAGTCTGCGAGGCTACACCTTC,CASSLAGSLRGYTF
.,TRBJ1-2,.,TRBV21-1,TGTGCCAGCAGCAAAGAGGCGGGGAACTATGGCTACACCTTC,CASSKEAGNYGYTF
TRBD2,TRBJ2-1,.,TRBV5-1,TGCGCCAGCAGCGTGGGACTAGCCATATATGAGCAGTTCTTC,CASSVGLAIYEQFF
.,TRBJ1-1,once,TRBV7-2,TGTGCCAGCAGCCCAGACCGAGAGATCCCACTAGCTTTCTTT,CASSPDREIPLAFF
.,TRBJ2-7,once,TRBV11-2,TGTGCCAGCAGCTTGGGGCAGGGGATCTCCTACGAGCAGTACTTC,CASSLGQGISYEQYF
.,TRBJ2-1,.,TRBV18,TGTGCCAGCTCACTAGGGACCGACCCAGCCTACAATGAGCAGTTCTTC,CASSLGTDPAYNEQFF
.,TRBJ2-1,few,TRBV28,TGTGCCAGCAGTACAGGGAGGAGAATCAATGAGCAGTTCTTC,CASSTGRRINEQFF
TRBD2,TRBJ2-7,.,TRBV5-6,TGTGCCAGCAGCCAGGCGGCTAGCGGGAGTTGGGAGCAGTACTTC,CASSQAASGSWEQYF
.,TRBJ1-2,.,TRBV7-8,TGTGCCAGCAGCCAGGACGGACACTATGGCTACACCTTC,CASSQDGHYGYTF
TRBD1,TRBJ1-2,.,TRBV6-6,TGTGCCAGCAGTCTAGGACAGGTTTATGGCTACACCTTC,CASSLGQVYGYTF
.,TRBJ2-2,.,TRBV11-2,TGTGCCAGCAGAAGGGCAGGGCTGAACACCGGGGAGCTGTTTTTT,CASRRAGLNTGELFF
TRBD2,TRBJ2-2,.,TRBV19,TGTGCCAGTAGTATAGTTGGGACTAGCAGAACCGGGGAGCTGTTTTTT,CASSIVGTSRTGELFF
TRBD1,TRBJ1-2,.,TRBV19,TGTGCCAGTAGTATAGGGCCAGGGGGCGCCTATGGCTACACCTTC,CASSIGPGGAYGYTF
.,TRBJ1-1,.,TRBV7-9,TGTGCCAGCAGCCTTAGCCGTCGGGAGAACACTGAAGCTTTCTTT,CASSLSRRENTEAFF
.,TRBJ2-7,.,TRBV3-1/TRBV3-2,TGTGCCAGCAGCGCGAGTCTACTGGGCGAGCAGTACTTC,CASSASLLGEQYF
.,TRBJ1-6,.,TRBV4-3,TGCGCCAGCAGCCAAGATGGGCGAGGGAGCTCCTATAATTCACCCCTCCACTTT,CASSQDGRGSSYNSPLHF
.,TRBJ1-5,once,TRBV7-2,TGTGCCAGCAGCTTAGTTGCAGGACCGGATCAGCCCCAGCATTTT,CASSLVAGPDQPQHF
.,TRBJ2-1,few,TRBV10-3,TGTGCCATCAGTCTGAGTACCAAGGGGGACAATGAGCAGTTCTTC,CAISLSTKGDNEQFF
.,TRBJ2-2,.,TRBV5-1,TGCGCCAGCAGCTTGGTCGGGAAACCGACCGGGGAGCTGTTTTTT,CASSLVGKPTGELFF
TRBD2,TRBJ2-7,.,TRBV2,TGTGCCAGAAGCCCTAGCGGGAGAACCTACGAGCAGTACTTC,CARSPSGRTYEQYF
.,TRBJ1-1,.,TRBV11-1,TGTGCCAGCAGCTTAAGGTTCGCCAACACTGAAGCTTTCTTT,CASSLRFANTEAFF
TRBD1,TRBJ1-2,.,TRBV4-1,TGCGCCAGCAGCCCAATCGACAGGGGGCTAGAGTATGGCTACACCTTC,CASSPIDRGLEYGYTF
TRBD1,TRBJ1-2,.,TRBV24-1,TGTGCCACCAGTGATCCTGGGACAGGGGTTGGCTACACCTTC,CATSDPGTGVGYTF
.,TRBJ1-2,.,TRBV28,TGTGCCAGCAGGGAGGCACACTATGGCTACACCTTC,CASREAHYGYTF
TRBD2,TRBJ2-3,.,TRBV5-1,TGCGCCAGCAGCCCCTCGGTGGCTCTAGCGGGAGGGATCCCCCCAGATACGCAGTATTTT,CASSPSVALAGGIPPDTQYF
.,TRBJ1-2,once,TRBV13,TGTGCCAGCAGCAAACAGGCAGGGGCGAACCATGGCTACACCTTC,CASSKQAGANHGYTF
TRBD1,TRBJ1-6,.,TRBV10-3,TGTGCCATCACAGGGGGCTCTATTAATTCACCCCTCCACTTT,CAITGGSINSPLHF
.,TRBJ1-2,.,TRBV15,TGTGCCACCAGCAGAGCGGGGAACTATGGCTACACCTTC,CATSRAGNYGYTF
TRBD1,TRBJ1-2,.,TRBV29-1,TGCAGCGTTATCTCCGGGACAGCGGGTTATGGCTACACCTTC,CSVISGTAGYGYTF
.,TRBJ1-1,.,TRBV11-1,TGTGCCAGCAGCTTATCCAGGGTGAACACTGAAGCTTTCTTT,CASSLSRVNTEAFF
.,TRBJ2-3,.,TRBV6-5,TGTGCCGTACGACAGTTAAGCACAGATACGCAGTATTTT,CAVRQLSTDTQYF
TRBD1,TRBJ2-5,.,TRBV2,TGTGCCAGCAGGAGACAGGGGAGTGAGACCCAGTACTTC,CASRRQGSETQYF
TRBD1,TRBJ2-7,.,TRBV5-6,TGTGCCAGCAGCCCCGTAAGACAGGGGCAAGGAGGCCAGCAGTACTTC,CASSPVRQGQGGQQYF
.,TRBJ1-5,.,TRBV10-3,TGTGCCATCAGTGAGGCAGGCTATCAGCCCCAGCATTTT,CAISEAGYQPQHF
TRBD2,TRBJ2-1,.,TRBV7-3,TGTGCCAGCAGCGCCTCTAGCGGGAGCTCCTACAATGAGCAGTTCTTC,CASSASSGSSYNEQFF
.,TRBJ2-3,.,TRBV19,TGTGCCAGTAGTATAGGCTCGGAGGGGGATACGCAGTATTTT,CASSIGSEGDTQYF
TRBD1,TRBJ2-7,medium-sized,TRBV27,TGTGCCAGCAGTCCCCTCCGGGACAGCCAAGTTTACGAGCAGTACTTC,CASSPLRDSQVYEQYF
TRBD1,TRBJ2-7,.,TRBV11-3,TGTGCCAGCAGCTTAGGGACAGGGAATACCTACGAGCAGTACTTC,CASSLGTGNTYEQYF
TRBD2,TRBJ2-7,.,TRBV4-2,TGTGCCAGCAGCCAAGACTCGGCGGGGGGTTCCTACGAGCAGTACTTC,CASSQDSAGGSYEQYF
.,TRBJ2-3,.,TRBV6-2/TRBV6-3,TGTGCCAGCAGTACGGGCAGATCTAGCACAGATACGCAGTATTTT,CASSTGRSSTDTQYF
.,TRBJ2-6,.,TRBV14,TGTGCCAGCAGCCAAGGTACCTCTGGGGCCAACGTCCTGACTTTC,CASSQGTSGANVLTF
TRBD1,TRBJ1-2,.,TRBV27,TGTGCCAGCAGTTCAACAGGGGGCGGCTATGGCTACACCTTC,CASSSTGGGYGYTF
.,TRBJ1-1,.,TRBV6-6,TGTGCCAGCAGCCCCGGGACCAAGGCTTTCTTT,CASSPGTKAFF
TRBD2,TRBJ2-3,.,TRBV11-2,TGTGCCAGCAGCTTAGTTAGCGGGGGTTATACGCAGTATTTT,CASSLVSGGYTQYF
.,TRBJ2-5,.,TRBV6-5,TGTGCCAGCAGTCAGCGAGGGGGCCAAGAGACCCAGTACTTC,CASSQRGGQETQYF
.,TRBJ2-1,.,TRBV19,TGTGCCAGTAGTATAGCCCCAGCTAGCCGGGGTGAGCAGTTCTTC,CASSIAPASRGEQFF
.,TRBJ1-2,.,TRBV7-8,TGTGCCAGCAGATACCGGGCCGCCAGGGAGGGTGGCTACACCTTC,CASRYRAAREGGYTF
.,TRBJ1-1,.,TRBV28,TGTGCCAGCAGTTTTCCACCGGGACGCAGGGGAGCTTTCTTT,CASSFPPGRRGAFF